This is a list of T cell receptor beta chains from one sample in a study of OX40 agonist ivuxolimab in advanced cancers. Data came from immunoSEQ multiplex PCR; TCRdb stores just in-frame clones and leaves some out. The repertoire consists of 30,000 to 40,000 clones, with roughly 87% occurring once and the leading ten covering approximately 46%. This sample comprised CD4+ or CD8+ T cells sorted from blood, obtained in a trial of the OX40 agonist ivuxolimab. The receptors were sampled from an adult with an advanced solid tumor such as melanoma, head and neck, liver or kidney cancer. Each CDR3 is given with its conserved first and last residue. D genes are given only for firm matches. Clone size is stated in some rows and not others, as once, few, many or a class when expanded.

abundance	d_gene	v_gene	j_gene	CDR3aa	CDR3nt
.	TRBD1	TRBV5-4	TRBJ1-1	CAAVGGQGVSEAFF	TGTGCCGCAGTCGGTGGGCAGGGGGTCTCTGAAGCTTTCTTT
.	.	TRBV19	TRBJ2-2	CASWGSTGELFF	TGCGCGTCGTGGGGATCCACCGGGGAGCTGTTTTTT
.	TRBD2	TRBV29-1	TRBJ2-7	CSVEGEGSSYEQYF	TGCAGCGTTGAAGGGGAGGGTTCCTCCTACGAGCAGTACTTC
.	.	TRBV6-5	TRBJ2-3	CASSSPGPSTDTQYF	TGTGCCAGCTCTTCTCCGGGCCCAAGCACAGATACGCAGTATTTT
.	.	TRBV9	TRBJ1-3	CASSADSPPSGNTIYF	TGTGCCAGCAGCGCCGACAGTCCCCCCTCTGGAAACACCATATATTTT
.	.	TRBV10-2	TRBJ2-2	CASEKGPGELFF	TGCGCCAGCGAAAAGGGGCCCGGGGAGCTGTTTTTT
.	TRBD1	TRBV5-4	TRBJ2-3	CASSIQGLTDTQYF	TGTGCCAGCAGCATACAGGGGTTAACAGATACGCAGTATTTT
.	TRBD2	TRBV15	TRBJ2-1	CATSRDLAGASYNEQFF	TGTGCCACCAGCAGAGATCTGGCGGGAGCGTCCTACAATGAGCAGTTCTTC
.	.	TRBV28	TRBJ2-1	CASSPGAPHYNEQFF	TGTGCCAGCAGCCCAGGGGCCCCCCACTACAATGAGCAGTTCTTC
.	.	TRBV27	TRBJ2-1	CASTGASHEQFF	TGTGCCAGCACGGGGGCCTCTCATGAGCAGTTCTTC
.	TRBD1	TRBV6-5	TRBJ2-5	CASSPGQVGETQYF	TGTGCCAGCAGCCCTGGACAGGTGGGGGAGACCCAGTACTTC
.	.	TRBV15	TRBJ2-7	CATSPGGREQYF	TGTGCCACCAGCCCTGGGGGTAGAGAGCAGTACTTC
.	.	TRBV4-3	TRBJ1-2	CASSQDLAAGDGYTF	TGCGCCAGCAGCCAAGATTTAGCGGCAGGGGATGGCTACACCTTC
.	.	TRBV28	TRBJ2-7	CASSLQRISPYEQYF	TGTGCCAGCAGTTTACAACGAATTAGCCCCTACGAGCAGTACTTC
.	.	TRBV30	TRBJ1-5	CAWSEPSPTVQPQHF	TGTGCCTGGAGTGAACCCTCCCCGACAGTTCAGCCCCAGCATTTT
.	.	TRBV30	TRBJ2-7	CAWSVGGWGEQYF	TGTGCCTGGAGTGTCGGGGGATGGGGCGAGCAGTACTTC
.	.	TRBV11-2	TRBJ1-6	CASSLDRFNSPLHF	TGTGCCAGCAGCTTAGATCGATTTAATTCACCCCTCCACTTT
once	TRBD2	TRBV28	TRBJ2-1	CASSLRGLAGSSSYNEQFF	TGTGCCAGCAGTTTAAGGGGACTAGCGGGGTCAAGCTCCTACAATGAGCAGTTCTTC
.	.	TRBV16	TRBJ1-4	CASSQIGEGEKLFF	TGTGCCAGCAGCCAAATTGGTGAAGGGGAAAAACTGTTTTTT
few	.	TRBV7-9	TRBJ2-5	CASSLDSETQYF	TGTGCCAGCAGCTTGGACTCAGAGACCCAGTACTTC
.	TRBD2	TRBV7-9	TRBJ2-5	CASSLRASGGLRLKETQYF	TGTGCCAGCAGCTTAAGGGCTAGCGGGGGCCTACGACTAAAAGAGACCCAGTACTTC
.	.	TRBV27	TRBJ2-3	CASRLMTSFIPDTQYF	TGTGCCAGCAGGCTCATGACTAGTTTCATCCCAGATACGCAGTATTTT
.	.	TRBV28	TRBJ2-5	CASSLPTRETDLDPYSETQYF	TGTGCCAGCAGTTTGCCGACCCGGGAAACAGACCTTGACCCATATTCAGAGACCCAGTACTTC
.	.	TRBV7-2	TRBJ1-3	CASSLDIGHDTIYF	TGTGCCAGCAGCTTAGATATAGGGCACGACACCATATATTTT
.	.	TRBV11-2	TRBJ2-1	CASSLGGGSYNEQFF	TGTGCCAGCAGCTTAGGAGGGGGCTCCTACAATGAGCAGTTCTTC
once	.	TRBV9	TRBJ1-1	CASSVMELTDLMWTEAFF	TGTGCCAGCAGCGTTATGGAGCTGACAGACCTCATGTGGACTGAAGCTTTCTTT
few	.	TRBV2	TRBJ2-3	CASMTDTQYF	TGTGCCAGCATGACAGATACGCAGTATTTT
.	.	TRBV5-6	TRBJ2-7	CASSSLDPNEQYF	TGTGCCAGCAGCTCACTCGACCCAAACGAGCAGTACTTC
.	.	TRBV30	TRBJ1-1	CAWTQVGLNTEAFF	TGTGCCTGGACCCAGGTAGGCTTGAACACTGAAGCTTTCTTT
once	.	TRBV28	TRBJ1-1	CASSLTGKGTEAFF	TGTGCCAGCAGCCTAACAGGGAAGGGCACTGAAGCTTTCTTT
.	TRBD2	TRBV9	TRBJ2-3	CASSVNPGLAGGYDTQYF	TGTGCCAGCAGCGTAAACCCTGGCCTAGCGGGGGGTTACGATACGCAGTATTTT
few	.	TRBV4-3	TRBJ1-4	CASSQVSRTGATNEKLFF	TGCGCCAGCAGCCAAGTAAGCCGCACAGGAGCAACTAATGAAAAACTGTTTTTT
.	TRBD1	TRBV6-1	TRBJ2-1	CASSRDRDYYNEQFF	TGTGCCAGCAGTAGAGACAGGGATTATTACAATGAGCAGTTCTTC
.	.	TRBV13	TRBJ1-3	CASSLDSRSGNTIYF	TGTGCCAGCAGCTTAGACAGCCGCTCTGGAAACACCATATATTTT
.	.	TRBV9	TRBJ2-5	CASSLWGETQYF	TGTGCCAGCAGCCTATGGGGAGAGACCCAGTACTTC
.	.	TRBV28	TRBJ2-1	CASASANEQFF	TGTGCCAGCGCATCCGCCAATGAGCAGTTCTTC
.	.	TRBV19	TRBJ2-2	CASSTPFGRGAGELFF	TGTGCCAGTAGTACCCCGTTCGGCAGGGGGGCCGGGGAGCTGTTTTTT